A single T cell receptor (beta chain) is shown here with its context. The record originates from a study of shared clonotypes between healthy human individuals. Study details: Per donor, CD8 memory used one plate, CD8 naive used two, CD4 memory used three and CD4 naive used three.

Assay used: immunoSEQ multiplex PCR; TCRdb lists only in-frame clones, some missing. The sample has approximately 2.5 million clones; more than 80% are singletons. There are 13 residues in the CDR3. In germline, CDR1 is LNHNV, CDR2 YYDKDF (reference sequence). V trimming: 9 bases; J trimming: 2 bases; junction bases outside the gene matches: 5. The TCR originated in a man in his late teens or twenties in good health. The chain recombines TRBV15 with TRBJ1-2; TRBD1 aligns across 8 bases. Sequencing used naive CD4+ T cells sorted from blood. Subset: CD45RA+ positively selected. The CDR3, as DNA: TGTGCCACTGGGCGGGACAGGAACTATGGCTACACCTTC. Translation: CATGRDRNYGYTF.